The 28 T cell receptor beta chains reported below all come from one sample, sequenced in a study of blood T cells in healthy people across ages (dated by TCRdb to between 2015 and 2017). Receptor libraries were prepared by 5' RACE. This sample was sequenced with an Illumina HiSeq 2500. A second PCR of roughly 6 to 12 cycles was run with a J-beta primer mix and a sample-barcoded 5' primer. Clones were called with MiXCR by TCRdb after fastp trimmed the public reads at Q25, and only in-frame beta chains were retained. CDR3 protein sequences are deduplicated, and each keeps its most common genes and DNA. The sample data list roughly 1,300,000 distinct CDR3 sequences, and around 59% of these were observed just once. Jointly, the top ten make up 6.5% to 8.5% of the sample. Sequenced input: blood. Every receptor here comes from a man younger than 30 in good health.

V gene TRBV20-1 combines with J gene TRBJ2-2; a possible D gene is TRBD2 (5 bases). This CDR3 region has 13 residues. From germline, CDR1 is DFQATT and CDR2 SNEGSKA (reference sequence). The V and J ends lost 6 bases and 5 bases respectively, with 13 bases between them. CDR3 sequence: CSAYLPGTGELFF. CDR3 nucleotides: TGCAGTGCATATCTACCGGGGACCGGGGAGCTGTTTTTT.

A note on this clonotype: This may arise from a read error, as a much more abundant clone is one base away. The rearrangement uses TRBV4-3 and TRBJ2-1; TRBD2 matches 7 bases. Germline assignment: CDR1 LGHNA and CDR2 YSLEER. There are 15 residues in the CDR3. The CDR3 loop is CASNQPGGQYNEQFF. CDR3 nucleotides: TGCGCCAGCAACCAACCGGGGGGTCAATACAATGAGCAGTTCTTC.

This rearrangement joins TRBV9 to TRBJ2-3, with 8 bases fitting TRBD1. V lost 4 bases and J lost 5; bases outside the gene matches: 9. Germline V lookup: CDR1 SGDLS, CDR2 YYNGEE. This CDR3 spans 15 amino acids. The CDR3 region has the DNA TGTGCCAGCAGCCGGCAAGGACAGGGCGTAGATACGCAGTATTTT. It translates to CASSRQGQGVDTQYF. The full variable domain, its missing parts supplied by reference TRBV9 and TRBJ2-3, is DSGVTQTPKHLITATGQRVTLRCSPRSGDLSVYWYQQSLDQGLQFLIQYYNGEERAKGNILERFSAQQFPDLHSELNLSSLELGDSALYFCASSRQGQGVDTQYFGPGTRLTVL.

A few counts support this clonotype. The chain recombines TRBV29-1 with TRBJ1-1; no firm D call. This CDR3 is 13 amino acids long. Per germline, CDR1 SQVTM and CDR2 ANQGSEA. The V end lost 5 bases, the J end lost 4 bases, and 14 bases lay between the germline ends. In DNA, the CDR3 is TGCAGCGTTTACGGGAGCAGCCCCACTGAAGCTTTCTTT. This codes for CSVYGSSPTEAFF.

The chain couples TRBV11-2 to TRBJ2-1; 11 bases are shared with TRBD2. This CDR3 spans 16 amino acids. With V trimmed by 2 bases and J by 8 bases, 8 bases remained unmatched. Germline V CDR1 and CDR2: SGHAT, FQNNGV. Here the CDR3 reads CASSLSPSGRTYEQFF. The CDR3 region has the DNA TGTGCCAGCAGCTTATCTCCTAGCGGGAGGACGTATGAGCAGTTCTTC.

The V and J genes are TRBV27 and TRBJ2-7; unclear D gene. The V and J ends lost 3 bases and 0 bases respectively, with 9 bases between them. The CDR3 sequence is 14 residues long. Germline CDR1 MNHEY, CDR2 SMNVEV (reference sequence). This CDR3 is CASSFGPYSYEQYF. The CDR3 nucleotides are TGTGCCAGCAGTTTCGGGCCCTACTCCTACGAGCAGTACTTC.

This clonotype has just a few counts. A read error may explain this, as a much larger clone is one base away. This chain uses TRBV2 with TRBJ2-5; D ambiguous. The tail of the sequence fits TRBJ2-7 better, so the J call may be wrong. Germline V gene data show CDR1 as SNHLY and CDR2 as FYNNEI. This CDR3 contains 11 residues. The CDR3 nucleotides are TGTGCCAGCAGTGACCCCTCCGAGCAGTACTTC. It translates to CASSDPSEQYF.

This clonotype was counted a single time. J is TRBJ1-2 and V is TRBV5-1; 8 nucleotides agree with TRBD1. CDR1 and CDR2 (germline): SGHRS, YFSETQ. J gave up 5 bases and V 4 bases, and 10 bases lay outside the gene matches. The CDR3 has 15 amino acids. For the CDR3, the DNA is TGCGCCAGCAGCCGCGTCGGGACAGGAGATTATGGCTACACCTTC. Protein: CASSRVGTGDYGYTF.

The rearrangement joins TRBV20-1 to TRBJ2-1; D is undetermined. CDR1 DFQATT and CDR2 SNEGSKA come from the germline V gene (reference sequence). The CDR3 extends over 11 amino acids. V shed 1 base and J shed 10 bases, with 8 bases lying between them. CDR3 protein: CSARGVLEQFF. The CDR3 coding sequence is TGCAGTGCTAGAGGGGTCCTAGAGCAGTTCTTC.

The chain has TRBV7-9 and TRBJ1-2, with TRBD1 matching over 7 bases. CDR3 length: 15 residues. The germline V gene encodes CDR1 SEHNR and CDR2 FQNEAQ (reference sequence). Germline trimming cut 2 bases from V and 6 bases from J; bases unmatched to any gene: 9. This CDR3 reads CASSLSAGGLDGYTF. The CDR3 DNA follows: TGTGCCAGCAGCTTAAGTGCAGGGGGACTCGATGGCTACACCTTC.

The CDR3 sequence: CSVVVAYEQYF. The DNA for the CDR3 is TGCAGCGTTGTAGTTGCCTACGAGCAGTACTTC. The chain employs TRBV29-1 and TRBJ2-7; no reliable D call. The V end was cut by 4 bases, the J end by 2 bases, with 6 bases between. Germline lookup yields CDR1 SQVTM and CDR2 ANQGSEA. The CDR3 runs 11 residues.

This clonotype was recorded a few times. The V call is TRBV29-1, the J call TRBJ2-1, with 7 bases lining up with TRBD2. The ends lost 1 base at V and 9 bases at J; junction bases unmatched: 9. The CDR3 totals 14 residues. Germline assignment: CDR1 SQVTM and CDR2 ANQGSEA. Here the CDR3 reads CSVEAIRRELEQFF. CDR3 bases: TGCAGCGTTGAAGCTATAAGGCGGGAGCTTGAGCAGTTCTTC.

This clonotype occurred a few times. CDR3 sequence: CASSPEGRPETYEQYF. The CDR3, as DNA: TGCGCCAGCAGCCCGGAAGGACGGCCGGAGACCTACGAGCAGTACTTC. This chain connects TRBV5-1 to TRBJ2-7; no clear D. With 4 bases removed from V and 2 bases from J, the gap between germline ends came to 19 bases. Per germline, CDR1 SGHRS and CDR2 YFSETQ. CDR3 length equals 16 residues.

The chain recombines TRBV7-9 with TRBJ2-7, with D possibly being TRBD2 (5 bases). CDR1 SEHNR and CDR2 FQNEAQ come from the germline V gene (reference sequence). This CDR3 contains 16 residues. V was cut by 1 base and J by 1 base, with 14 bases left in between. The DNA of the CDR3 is TGTGCCAGCAGCTTAGGCGTCGGGGTAACGTCCTACGAGCAGTACTTC. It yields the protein CASSLGVGVTSYEQYF.

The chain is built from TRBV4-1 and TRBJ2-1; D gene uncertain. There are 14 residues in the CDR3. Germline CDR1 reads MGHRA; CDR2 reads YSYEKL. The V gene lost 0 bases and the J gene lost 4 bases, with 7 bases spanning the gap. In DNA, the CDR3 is TGCGCCAGCAGCCAAGATCCCCGGTACAATGAGCAGTTCTTC. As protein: CASSQDPRYNEQFF.

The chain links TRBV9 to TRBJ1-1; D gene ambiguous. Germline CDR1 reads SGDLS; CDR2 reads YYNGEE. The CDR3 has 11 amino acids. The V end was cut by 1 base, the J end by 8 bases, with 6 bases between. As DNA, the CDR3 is TGTGCCAGCAGCGTAAGCAGGGAAGCTTTCTTT. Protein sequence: CASSVSREAFF.

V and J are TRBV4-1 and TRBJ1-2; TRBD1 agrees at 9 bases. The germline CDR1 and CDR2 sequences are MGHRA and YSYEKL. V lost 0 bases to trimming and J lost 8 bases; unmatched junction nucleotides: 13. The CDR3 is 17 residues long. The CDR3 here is CASSQDSWDRDPSGYTF. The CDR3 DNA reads TGCGCCAGCAGCCAAGATTCCTGGGACAGGGACCCCTCGGGCTACACCTTC.

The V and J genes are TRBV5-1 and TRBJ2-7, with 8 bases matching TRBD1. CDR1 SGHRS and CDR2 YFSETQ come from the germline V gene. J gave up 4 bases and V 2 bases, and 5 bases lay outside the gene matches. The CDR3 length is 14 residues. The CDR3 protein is CASSFRDRLYEQYF. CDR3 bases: TGCGCCAGCAGCTTCCGGGACAGGTTATACGAGCAGTACTTC.

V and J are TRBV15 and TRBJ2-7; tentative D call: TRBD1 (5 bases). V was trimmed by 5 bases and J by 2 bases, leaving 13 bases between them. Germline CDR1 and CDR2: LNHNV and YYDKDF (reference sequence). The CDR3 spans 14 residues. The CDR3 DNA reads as TGTGCCACCAGCCGAACAGGTAACCCCTACGAGCAGTACTTC. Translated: CATSRTGNPYEQYF.

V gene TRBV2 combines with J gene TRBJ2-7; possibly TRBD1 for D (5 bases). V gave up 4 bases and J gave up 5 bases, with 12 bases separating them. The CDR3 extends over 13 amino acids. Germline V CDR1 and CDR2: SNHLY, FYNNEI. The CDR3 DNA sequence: TGTGCCAGCAGTGCCAGGGAATCCAACGAGCAGTACTTC. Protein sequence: CASSARESNEQYF.

CDR3 sequence reads: CASSQDLAGGGYGYTF. In DNA, the CDR3 is TGTGCCAGCAGCCAAGATCTGGCAGGGGGCGGCTATGGCTACACCTTC. This chain uses TRBV3-1 with TRBJ1-2; TRBD1 agrees at 8 bases. Germline V gene sequence: CDR1 LGHDT, CDR2 YNNKEL (reference sequence). V shed 0 bases and J 4 bases; nucleotides not matched to a gene: 7. The CDR3 spans 16 residues.

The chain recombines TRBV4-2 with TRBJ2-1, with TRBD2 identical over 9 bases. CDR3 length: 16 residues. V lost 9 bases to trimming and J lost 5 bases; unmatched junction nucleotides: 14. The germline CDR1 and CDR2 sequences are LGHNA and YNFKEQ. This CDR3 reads CARRPGLAPNDNEQFF. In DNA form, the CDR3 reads TGTGCCAGAAGGCCGGGACTAGCCCCGAATGACAATGAGCAGTTCTTC.

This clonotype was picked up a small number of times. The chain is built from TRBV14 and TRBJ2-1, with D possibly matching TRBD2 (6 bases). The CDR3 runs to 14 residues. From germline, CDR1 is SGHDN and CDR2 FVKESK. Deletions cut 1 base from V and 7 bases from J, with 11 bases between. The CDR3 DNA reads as TGTGCCAGCAGCCAAGGAGAGGAGGGGAATGAGCAGTTCTTC. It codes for CASSQGEEGNEQFF.

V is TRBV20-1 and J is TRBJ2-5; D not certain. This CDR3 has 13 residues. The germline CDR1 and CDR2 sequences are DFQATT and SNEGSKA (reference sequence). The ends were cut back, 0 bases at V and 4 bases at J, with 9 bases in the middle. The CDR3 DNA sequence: TGCAGTGCTAGAGAATCCCGGGCAGAGACCCAGTACTTC. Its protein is CSARESRAETQYF.

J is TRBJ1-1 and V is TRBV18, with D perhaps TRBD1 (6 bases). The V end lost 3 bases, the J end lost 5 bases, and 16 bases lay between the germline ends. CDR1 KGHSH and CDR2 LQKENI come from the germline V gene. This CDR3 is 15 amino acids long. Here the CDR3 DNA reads TGTGCCAGCTCACCTCAGGACAGAGTAGGGACTGAAGCTTTCTTT. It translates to CASSPQDRVGTEAFF.

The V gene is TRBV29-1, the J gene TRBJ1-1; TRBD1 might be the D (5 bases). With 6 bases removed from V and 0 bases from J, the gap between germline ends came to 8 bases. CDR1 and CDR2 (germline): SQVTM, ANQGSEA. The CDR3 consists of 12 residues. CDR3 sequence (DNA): TGCAGCGTAGGGACGGTGAACACTGAAGCTTTCTTT. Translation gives CSVGTVNTEAFF. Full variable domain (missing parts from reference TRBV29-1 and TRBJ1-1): SAVISQKPSRDICQRGTSLTIQCQVDSQVTMMFWYRQQPGQSLTLIATANQGSEATYESGFVIDKFPISRPNLTFSTLTVSNMSPEDSSIYLCSVGTVNTEAFFGQGTRLTVV.

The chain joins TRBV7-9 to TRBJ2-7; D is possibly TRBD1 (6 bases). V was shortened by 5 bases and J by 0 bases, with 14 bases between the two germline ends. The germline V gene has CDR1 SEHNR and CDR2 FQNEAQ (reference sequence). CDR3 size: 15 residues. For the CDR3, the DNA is TGTGCCAGCAGCCCCAGGACAGTTTCCTCCTACGAGCAGTACTTC. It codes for CASSPRTVSSYEQYF.

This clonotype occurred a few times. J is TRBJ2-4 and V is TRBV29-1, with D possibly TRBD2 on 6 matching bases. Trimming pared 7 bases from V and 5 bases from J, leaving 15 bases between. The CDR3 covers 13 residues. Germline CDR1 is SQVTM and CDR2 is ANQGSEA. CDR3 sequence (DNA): TGCAGCGGCCGGGCGGGGTCGGAAAACATTCAGTACTTC. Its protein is CSGRAGSENIQYF.